In this sample, the clone carrying this T cell receptor (beta chain) turned up a few times. Its matching antigen is unknown. The data belong to a study of CD8 T cells in ankylosing spondylitis. CDR3 length: 13 residues. Trimming took off 5 bases at V and 2 bases at J, with 10 bases between the two ends. TCRdb processed the 5' RACE reads anew with MiXCR; each CDR3 protein has one entry. Of roughly 35,000 distinct CDR3 sequences in the sample, under 15% are singletons; the top ten hold 32%. Notes on the study in general: Disease-associated clonotypes exhibited CD8+ identity and were relatively infrequent in peripheral blood. Both synovial fluid and blood in reactive arthritis had previously been reported to carry some motif variants. Reports say disease-linked clones showed up significantly more in matched ankylosing spondylitis synovial fluid.

The specimen was synovial fluid, either unsorted or a sorted T cell fraction (not recorded which). The sequence was collected from a male donor with ankylosing spondylitis. The chain combines TRBV12-3 or TRBV12-4 with TRBJ2-7; D possibly corresponds to TRBD2 (5 bases). The CDR3 nucleotides are TGTGCCAGCAGTCCGGGATGGACCTACGAGCAGTACTTC. It encodes CASSPGWTYEQYF.